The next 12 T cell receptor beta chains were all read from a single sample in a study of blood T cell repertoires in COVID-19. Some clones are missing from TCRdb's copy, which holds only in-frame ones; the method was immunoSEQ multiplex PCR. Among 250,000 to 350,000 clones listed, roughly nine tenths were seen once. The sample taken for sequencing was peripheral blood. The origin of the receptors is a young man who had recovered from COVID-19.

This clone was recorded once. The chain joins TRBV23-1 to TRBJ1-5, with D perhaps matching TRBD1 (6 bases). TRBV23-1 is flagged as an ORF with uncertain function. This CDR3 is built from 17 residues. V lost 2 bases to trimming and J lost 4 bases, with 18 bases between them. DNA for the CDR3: TGCGCCAGCAGTCAAAATCGCCGCGACAGGCCAAATCAGCCCCAGCATTTT. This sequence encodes CASSQNRRDRPNQPQHF.

The CDR3 here is CASSPSGQVYQPQHF. The DNA for the CDR3 is TGTGCCAGCAGTCCCTCAGGACAGGTTTACCAGCCCCAGCATTTT. The chain combines TRBV6-5 with TRBJ1-5; TRBD1 matches 7 bases. The germline V gene has CDR1 MNHEY and CDR2 SVGAGI. The CDR3 length is 15 residues. Trimming removed 5 bases from V and 7 bases from J; junction bases left unmatched: 11.

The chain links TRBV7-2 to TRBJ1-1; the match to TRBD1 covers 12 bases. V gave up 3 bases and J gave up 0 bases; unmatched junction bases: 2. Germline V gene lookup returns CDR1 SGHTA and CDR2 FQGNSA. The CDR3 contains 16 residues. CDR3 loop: CASSLGQGAVNTEAFF. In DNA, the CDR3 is TGTGCCAGCAGCTTGGGACAGGGGGCTGTGAACACTGAAGCTTTCTTT.

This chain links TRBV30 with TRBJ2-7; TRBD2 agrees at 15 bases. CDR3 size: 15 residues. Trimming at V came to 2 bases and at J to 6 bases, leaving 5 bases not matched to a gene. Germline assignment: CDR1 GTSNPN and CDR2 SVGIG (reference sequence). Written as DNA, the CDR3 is TGTGCCTGGAGTTTGGGACTAGCGGGAGGAGGCGAGCAGTACTTC. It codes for CAWSLGLAGGGEQYF.

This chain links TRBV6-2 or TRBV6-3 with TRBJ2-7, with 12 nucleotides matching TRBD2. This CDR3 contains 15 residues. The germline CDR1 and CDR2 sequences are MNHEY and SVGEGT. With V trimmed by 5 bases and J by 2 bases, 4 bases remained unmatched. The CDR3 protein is CASSPTSGGTYEQYF. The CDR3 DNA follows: TGTGCCAGCAGTCCGACTAGCGGGGGAACCTACGAGCAGTACTTC.

Here the CDR3 reads CAISEGADYGYTF. The CDR3 bases are TGTGCCATCAGTGAGGGGGCGGACTATGGCTACACCTTC. The J gene is TRBJ1-2, the V gene TRBV10-3; D may be TRBD1 (5 bases). This CDR3 is 13 amino acids long. Germline CDR1 reads ENHRY; CDR2 reads SYGVKD. Trimming pared 2 bases from V and 3 bases from J, leaving 7 bases between.

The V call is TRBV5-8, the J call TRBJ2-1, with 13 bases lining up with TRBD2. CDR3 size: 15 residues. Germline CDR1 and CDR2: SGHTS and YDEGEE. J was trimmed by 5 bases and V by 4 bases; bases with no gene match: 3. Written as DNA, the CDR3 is TGTGCCAGCAGCCGGGGACTAGCGGGGCACAATGAGCAGTTCTTC. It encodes CASSRGLAGHNEQFF.

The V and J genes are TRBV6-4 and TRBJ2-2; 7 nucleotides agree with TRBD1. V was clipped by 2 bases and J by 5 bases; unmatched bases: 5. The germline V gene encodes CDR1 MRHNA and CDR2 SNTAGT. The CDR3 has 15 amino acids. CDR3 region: CASSDKVTGTGELFF. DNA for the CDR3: TGTGCCAGCAGTGACAAGGTGACAGGGACCGGGGAGCTGTTTTTT.

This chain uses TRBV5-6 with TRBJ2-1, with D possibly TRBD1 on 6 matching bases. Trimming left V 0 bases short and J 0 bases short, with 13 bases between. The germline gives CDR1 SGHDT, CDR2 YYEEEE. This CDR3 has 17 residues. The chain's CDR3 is CASSLGGGQYSYNEQFF. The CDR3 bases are TGTGCCAGCAGCTTGGGAGGTGGACAGTACTCCTACAATGAGCAGTTCTTC. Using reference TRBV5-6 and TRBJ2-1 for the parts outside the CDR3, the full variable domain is DAGVTQSPTHLIKTRGQQVTLRCSPKSGHDTVSWYQQALGQGPQFIFQYYEEEERQRGNFPDRFSGHQFPNYSSELNVNALLLGDSALYLCASSLGGGQYSYNEQFFGPGTRLTVL.

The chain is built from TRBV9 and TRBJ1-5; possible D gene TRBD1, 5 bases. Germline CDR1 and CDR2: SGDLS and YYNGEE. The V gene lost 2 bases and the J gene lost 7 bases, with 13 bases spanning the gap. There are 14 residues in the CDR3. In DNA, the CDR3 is TGTGCCAGCAGCGTGTTAGGGGATGGGCAGCCCCAGCATTTT. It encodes CASSVLGDGQPQHF.

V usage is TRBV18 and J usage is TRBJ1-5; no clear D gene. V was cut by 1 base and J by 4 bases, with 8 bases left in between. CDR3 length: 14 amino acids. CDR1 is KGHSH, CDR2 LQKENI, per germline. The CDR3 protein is CASSPLPANQPQHF. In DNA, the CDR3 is TGTGCCAGCTCACCACTGCCAGCGAATCAGCCCCAGCATTTT.

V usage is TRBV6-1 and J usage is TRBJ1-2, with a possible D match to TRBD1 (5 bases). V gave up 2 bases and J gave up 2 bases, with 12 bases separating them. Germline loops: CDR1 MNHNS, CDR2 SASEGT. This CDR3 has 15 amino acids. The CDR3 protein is CASSELGGVNYGYTF. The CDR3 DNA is TGTGCCAGCAGTGAACTTGGGGGGGTAAACTATGGCTACACCTTC.